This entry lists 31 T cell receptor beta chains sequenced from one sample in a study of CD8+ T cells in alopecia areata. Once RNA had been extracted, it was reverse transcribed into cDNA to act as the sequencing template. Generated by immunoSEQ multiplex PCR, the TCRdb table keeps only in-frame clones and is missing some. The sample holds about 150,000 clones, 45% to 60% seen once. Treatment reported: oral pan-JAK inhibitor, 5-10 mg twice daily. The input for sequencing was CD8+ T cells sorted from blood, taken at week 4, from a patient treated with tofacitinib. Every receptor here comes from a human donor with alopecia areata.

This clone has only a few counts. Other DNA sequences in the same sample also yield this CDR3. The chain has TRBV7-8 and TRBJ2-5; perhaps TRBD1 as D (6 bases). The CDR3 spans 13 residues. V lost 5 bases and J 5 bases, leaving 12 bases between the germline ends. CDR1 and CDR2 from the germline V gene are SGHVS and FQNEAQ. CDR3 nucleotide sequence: TGTGCCAGCAGCGTGGACAGACAGGAGACCCAGTACTTC. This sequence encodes CASSVDRQETQYF.

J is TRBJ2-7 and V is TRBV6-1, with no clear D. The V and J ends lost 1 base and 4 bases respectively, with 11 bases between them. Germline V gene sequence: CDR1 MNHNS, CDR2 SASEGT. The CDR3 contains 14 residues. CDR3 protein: CASSEGLARYEQYF. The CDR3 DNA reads TGTGCCAGCAGTGAAGGGTTGGCCAGATACGAGCAGTACTTC.

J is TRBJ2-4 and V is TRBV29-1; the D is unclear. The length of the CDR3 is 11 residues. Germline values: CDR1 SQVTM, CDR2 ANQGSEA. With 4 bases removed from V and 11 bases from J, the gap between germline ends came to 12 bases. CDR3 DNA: TGCAGCGTTGTAGCCGTAACCGTTCAGTACTTC. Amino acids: CSVVAVTVQYF. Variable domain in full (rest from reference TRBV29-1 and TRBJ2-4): SAVISQKPSRDICQRGTSLTIQCQVDSQVTMMFWYRQQPGQSLTLIATANQGSEATYESGFVIDKFPISRPNLTFSTLTVSNMSPEDSSIYLCSVVAVTVQYFGAGTRLSVL.

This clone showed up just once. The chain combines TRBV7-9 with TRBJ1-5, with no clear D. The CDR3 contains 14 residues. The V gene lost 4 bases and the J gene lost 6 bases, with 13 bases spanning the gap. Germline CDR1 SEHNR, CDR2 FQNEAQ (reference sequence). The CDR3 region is CASSSDPGGQPQHF. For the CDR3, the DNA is TGTGCCAGCAGCTCCGACCCGGGCGGTCAGCCCCAGCATTTT.

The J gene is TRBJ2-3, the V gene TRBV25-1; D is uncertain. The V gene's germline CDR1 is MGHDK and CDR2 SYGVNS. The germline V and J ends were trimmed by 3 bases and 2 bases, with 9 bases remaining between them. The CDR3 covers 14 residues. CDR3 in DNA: TGTGCCAGCAGTGATCGGTCCTCCACAGATACGCAGTATTTT. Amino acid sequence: CASSDRSSTDTQYF.

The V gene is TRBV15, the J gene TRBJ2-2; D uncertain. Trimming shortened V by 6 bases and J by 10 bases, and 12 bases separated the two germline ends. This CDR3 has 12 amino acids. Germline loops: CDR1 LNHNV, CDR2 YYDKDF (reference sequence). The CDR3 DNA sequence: TGTGCCACCAGTGGGGATTCGGAGGAGCTGTTTTTT. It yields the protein CATSGDSEELFF.

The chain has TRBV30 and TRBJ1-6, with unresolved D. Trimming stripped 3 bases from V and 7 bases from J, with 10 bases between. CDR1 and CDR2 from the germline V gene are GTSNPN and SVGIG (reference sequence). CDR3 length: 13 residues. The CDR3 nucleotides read TGTGCCTGGAGCGTGGGAGACAATTCACCCCTCCACTTT. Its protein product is CAWSVGDNSPLHF.

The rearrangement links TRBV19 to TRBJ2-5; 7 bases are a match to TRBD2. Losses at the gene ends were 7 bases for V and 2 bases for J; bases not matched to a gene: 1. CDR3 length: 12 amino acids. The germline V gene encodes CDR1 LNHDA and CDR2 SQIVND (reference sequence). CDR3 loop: CASMGGQETQYF. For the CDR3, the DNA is TGTGCCAGTATGGGGGGGCAAGAGACCCAGTACTTC.

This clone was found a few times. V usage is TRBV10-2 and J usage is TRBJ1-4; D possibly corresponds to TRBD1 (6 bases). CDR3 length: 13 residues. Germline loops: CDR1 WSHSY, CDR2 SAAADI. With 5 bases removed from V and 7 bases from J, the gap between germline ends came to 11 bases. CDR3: CASSQQGGEKLFF. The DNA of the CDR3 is TGCGCCAGCAGTCAACAGGGAGGTGAAAAACTGTTTTTT.

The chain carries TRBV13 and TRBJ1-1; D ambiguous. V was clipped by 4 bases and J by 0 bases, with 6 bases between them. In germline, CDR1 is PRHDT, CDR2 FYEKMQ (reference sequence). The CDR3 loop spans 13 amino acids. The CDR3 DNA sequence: TGTGCCAGCAGCTCGGGGTTGAACACTGAAGCTTTCTTT. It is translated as CASSSGLNTEAFF.

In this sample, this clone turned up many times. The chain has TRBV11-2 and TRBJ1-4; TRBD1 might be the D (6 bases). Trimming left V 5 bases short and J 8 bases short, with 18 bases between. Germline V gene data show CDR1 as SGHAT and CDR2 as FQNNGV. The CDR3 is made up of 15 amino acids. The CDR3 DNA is TGTGCCAGCAGCCCCGCATGGGACACCGGGGAAAAACTGTTTTTT. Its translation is CASSPAWDTGEKLFF.

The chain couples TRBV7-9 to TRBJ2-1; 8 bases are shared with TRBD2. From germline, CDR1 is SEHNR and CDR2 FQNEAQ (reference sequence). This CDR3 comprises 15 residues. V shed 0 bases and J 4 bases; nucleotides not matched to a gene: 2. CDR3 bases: TGTGCCAGCAGCTTAGCTAGCGGGGCATACAATGAGCAGTTCTTC. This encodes CASSLASGAYNEQFF.

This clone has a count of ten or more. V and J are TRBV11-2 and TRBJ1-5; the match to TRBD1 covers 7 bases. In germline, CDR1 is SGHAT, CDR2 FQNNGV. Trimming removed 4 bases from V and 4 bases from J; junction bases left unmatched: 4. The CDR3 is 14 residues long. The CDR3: CASSYGTANQPQHF. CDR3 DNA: TGTGCCAGCAGCTACGGGACAGCTAATCAGCCCCAGCATTTT.

The DNA of the CDR3 is TGCAGCGTTGGCGGACAGGGTTACGAGCAGTACTTC. Residues: CSVGGQGYEQYF. J is TRBJ2-5 and V is TRBV29-1; 8 bases are shared with TRBD1. The J call is doubtful: the DNA matches TRBJ2-7 better. Per the germline V gene, CDR1 is SQVTM and CDR2 is ANQGSEA. CDR3 size: 12 residues.

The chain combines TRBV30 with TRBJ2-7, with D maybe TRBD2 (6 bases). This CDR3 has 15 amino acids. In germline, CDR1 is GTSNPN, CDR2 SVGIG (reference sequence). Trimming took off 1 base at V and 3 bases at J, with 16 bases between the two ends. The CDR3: CAWSDMDPGDYEQYF. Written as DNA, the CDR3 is TGTGCCTGGAGTGATATGGACCCGGGGGACTACGAGCAGTACTTC.

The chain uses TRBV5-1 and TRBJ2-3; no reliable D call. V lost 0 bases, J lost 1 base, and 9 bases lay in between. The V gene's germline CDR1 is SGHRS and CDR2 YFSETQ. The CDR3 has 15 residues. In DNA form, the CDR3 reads TGCGCCAGCAGCTTGGGGGGATACGGCACAGATACGCAGTATTTT. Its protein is CASSLGGYGTDTQYF.

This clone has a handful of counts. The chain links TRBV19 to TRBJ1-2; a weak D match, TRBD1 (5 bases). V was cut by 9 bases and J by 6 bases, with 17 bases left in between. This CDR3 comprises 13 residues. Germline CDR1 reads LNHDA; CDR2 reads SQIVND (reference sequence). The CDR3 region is CASYGGALNGYTF. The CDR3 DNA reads TGTGCCAGCTACGGCGGGGCGTTAAATGGCTACACCTTC.

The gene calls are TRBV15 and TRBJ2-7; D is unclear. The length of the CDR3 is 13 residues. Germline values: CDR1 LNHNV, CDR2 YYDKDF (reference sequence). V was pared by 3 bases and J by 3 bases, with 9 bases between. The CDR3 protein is CATSRPENYEQYF. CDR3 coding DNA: TGTGCCACCAGCAGGCCCGAAAACTACGAGCAGTACTTC.

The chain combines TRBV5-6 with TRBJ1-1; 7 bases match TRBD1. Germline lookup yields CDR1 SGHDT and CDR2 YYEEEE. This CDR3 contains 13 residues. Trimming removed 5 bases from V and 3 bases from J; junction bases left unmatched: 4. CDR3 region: CASSRQGYTEAFF. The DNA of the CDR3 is TGTGCCAGCAGTCGACAGGGTTACACTGAAGCTTTCTTT.

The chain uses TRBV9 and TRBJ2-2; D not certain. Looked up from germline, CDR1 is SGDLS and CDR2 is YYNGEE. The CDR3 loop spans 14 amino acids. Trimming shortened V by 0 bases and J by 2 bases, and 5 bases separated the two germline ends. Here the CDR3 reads CASSVEGNTGELFF. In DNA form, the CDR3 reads TGTGCCAGCAGCGTAGAGGGAAACACCGGGGAGCTGTTTTTT.

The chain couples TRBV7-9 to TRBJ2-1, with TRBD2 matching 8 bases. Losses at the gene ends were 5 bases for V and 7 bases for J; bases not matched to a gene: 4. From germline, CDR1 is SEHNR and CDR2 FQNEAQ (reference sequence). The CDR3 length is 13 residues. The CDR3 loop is CASSRGGINEQFF. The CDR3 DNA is TGTGCCAGCAGCCGCGGGGGGATTAATGAGCAGTTCTTC.

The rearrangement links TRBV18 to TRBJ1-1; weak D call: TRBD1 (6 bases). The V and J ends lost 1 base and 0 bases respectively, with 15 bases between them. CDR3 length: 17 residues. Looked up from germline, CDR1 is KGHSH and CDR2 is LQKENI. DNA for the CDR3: TGTGCCAGCTCACCACTCCGCGCAGGGGATATGAACACTGAAGCTTTCTTT. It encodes CASSPLRAGDMNTEAFF.

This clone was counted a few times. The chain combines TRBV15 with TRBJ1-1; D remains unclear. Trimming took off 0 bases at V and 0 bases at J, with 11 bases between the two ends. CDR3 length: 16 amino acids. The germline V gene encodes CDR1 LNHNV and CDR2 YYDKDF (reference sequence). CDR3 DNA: TGTGCCACCAGCAGAGACCCGTATAGTGTGAACACTGAAGCTTTCTTT. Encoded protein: CATSRDPYSVNTEAFF.

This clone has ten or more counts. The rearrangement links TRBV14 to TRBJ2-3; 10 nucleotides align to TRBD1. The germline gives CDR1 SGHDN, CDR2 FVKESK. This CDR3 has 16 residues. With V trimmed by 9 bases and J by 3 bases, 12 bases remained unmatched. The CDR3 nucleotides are TGTGCCAGTTCGAGGCGGGACAGGGGATGGACAGATACGCAGTATTTT. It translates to CASSRRDRGWTDTQYF.

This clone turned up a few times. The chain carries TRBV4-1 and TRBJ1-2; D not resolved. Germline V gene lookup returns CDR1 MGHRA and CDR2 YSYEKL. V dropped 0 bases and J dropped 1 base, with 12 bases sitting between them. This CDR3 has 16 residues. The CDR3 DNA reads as TGCGCCAGCAGCCAAGATATCTCGACACGTAACTATGGCTACACCTTC. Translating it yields CASSQDISTRNYGYTF.

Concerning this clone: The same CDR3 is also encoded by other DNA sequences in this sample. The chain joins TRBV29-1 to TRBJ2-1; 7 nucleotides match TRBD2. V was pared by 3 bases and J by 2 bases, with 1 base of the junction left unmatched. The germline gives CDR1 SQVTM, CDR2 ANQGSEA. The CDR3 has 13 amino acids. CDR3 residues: CSVEGGAYNEQFF. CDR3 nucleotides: TGCAGCGTTGAGGGGGGGGCCTACAATGAGCAGTTCTTC.

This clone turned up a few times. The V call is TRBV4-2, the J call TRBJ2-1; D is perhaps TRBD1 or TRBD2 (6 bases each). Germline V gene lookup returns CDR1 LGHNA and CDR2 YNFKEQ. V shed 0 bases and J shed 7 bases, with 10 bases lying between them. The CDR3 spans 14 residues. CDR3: CASSQDGGGNEQFF. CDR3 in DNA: TGTGCCAGCAGCCAAGATGGAGGGGGAAATGAGCAGTTCTTC.

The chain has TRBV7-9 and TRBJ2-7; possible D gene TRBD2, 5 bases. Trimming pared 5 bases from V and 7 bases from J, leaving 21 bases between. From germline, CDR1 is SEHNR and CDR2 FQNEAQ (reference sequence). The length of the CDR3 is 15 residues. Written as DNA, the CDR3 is TGTGCCAGCAGCAATTTTAAAAGGTCCCGGGATGAGCAGTACTTC. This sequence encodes CASSNFKRSRDEQYF. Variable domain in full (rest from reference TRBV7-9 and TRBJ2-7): DTGVSQNPRHKITKRGQNVTFRCDPISEHNRLYWYRQTLGQGPEFLTYFQNEAQLEKSRLLSDRFSAERPKGSFSTLEIQRTEQGDSAMYLCASSNFKRSRDEQYFGPGTRLTVT.

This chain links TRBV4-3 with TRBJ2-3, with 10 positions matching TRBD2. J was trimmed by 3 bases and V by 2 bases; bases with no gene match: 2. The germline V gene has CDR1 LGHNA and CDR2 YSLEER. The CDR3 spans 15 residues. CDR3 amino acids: CASSQLAGVTDTQYF. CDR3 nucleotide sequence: TGCGCCAGCAGCCAACTAGCGGGGGTTACAGATACGCAGTATTTT.

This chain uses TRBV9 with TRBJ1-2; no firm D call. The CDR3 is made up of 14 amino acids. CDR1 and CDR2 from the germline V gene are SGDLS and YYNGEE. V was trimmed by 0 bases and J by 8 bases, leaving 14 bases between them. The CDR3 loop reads CASSVDQGLYGYTF. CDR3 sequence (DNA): TGTGCCAGCAGCGTAGATCAAGGGCTATACGGCTACACCTTC.

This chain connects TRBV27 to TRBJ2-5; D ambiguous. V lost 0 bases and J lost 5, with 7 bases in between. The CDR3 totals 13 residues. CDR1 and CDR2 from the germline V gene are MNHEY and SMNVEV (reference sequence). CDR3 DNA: TGTGCCAGCAGTTTATCAGCCGTGGAGACCCAGTACTTC. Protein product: CASSLSAVETQYF.